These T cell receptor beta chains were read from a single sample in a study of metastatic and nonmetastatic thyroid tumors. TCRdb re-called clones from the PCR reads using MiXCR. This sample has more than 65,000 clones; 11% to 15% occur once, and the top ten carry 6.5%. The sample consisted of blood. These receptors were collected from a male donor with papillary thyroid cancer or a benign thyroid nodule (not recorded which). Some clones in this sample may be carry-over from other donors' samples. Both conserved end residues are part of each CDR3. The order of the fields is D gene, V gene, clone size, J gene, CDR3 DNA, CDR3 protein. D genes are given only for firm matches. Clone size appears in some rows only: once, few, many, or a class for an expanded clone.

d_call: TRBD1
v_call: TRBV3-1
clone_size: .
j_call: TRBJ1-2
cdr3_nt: TGTGCCAGCAGCCAAGGGCGGCAGGGGGCTTACTATGGCTACACCTTC
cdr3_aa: CASSQGRQGAYYGYTF

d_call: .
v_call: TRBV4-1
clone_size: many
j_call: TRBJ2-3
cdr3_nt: TGCGCCAGCAGCCAAGCCACCCCTAGCACAGATACGCAGTATTTT
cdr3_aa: CASSQATPSTDTQYF

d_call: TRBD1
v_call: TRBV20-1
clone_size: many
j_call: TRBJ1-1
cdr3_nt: TGCAGTGCACACAGGGGGAACACTGAAGCTTTCTTT
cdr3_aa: CSAHRGNTEAFF

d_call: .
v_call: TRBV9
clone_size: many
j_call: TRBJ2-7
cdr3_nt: TGTGCCAGCAGCGTAGAAGCGGGTCGGGACGAGCAGTACTTC
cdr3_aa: CASSVEAGRDEQYF

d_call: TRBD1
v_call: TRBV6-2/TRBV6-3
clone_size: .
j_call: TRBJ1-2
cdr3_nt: TGTGCCAGCAGCCAGGGACAGGTCTATGGCTACACCTTC
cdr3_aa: CASSQGQVYGYTF

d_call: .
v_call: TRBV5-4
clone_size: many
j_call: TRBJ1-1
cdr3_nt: TGTGCCGAACGCGATGCAGGGGCACGTACTGAAGCTTTCTTT
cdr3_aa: CAERDAGARTEAFF

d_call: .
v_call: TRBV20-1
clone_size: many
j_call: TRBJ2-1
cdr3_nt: TGCAGTGCTAGGCTAAGCTCCTACAATGAGCAGTTCTTC
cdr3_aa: CSARLSSYNEQFF

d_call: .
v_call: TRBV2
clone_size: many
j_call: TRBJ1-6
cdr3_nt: TGTGCCAGCAGTGAAGCTTCGAGACAGAATTCACCCCTCCACTTT
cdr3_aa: CASSEASRQNSPLHF

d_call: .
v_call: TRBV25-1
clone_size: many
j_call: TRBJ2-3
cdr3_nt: TGTGCCAGCAGTGACAGGGCAGGGAGGACAGATACGCAGTATTTT
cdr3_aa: CASSDRAGRTDTQYF

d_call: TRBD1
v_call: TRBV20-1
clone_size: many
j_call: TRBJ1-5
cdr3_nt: TGCAGTGCTAGAGTTCCAGGGGGCGCATCACAGCCCCAGCATTTT
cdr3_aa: CSARVPGGASQPQHF

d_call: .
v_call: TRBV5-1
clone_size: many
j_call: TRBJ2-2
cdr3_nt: TGCGCCAGCAGCCCCGGGGTAAACGGGGAGCTGTTTTTT
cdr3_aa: CASSPGVNGELFF

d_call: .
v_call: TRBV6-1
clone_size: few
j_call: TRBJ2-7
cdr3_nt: TGTGCCAGCAGCCCCTTCGGGGGACAGTGGGCCTACGATCAGTACTTC
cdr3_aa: CASSPFGGQWAYDQYF

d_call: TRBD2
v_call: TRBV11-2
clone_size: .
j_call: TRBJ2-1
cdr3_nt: TGTGCCAGCGGCCCCCGGGGGGGTATAGCGGGAGCTAATGAGCAGTTCTTC
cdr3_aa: CASGPRGGIAGANEQFF

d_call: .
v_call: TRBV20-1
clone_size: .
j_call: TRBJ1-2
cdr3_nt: TGCAGTGCTAGAGAGCGGCAGGTGGGGCTTTGGGATGGCTACACCTTC
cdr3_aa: CSARERQVGLWDGYTF

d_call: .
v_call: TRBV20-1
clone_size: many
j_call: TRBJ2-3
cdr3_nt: TGCAGTGGTAATAAACTGGATACGCAGTATTTT
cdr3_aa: CSGNKLDTQYF

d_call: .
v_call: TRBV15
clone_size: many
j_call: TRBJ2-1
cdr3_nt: TGTGCCACCAGCGAAGAGGGGGTAAGCTCCTACAATGAGCAGTTCTTC
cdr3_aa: CATSEEGVSSYNEQFF

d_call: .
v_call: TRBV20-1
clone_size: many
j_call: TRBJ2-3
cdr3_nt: TGCAGTGCTCCTAGTTTTGAGCCCCCCCCAGATACGCAGTATTTT
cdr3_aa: CSAPSFEPPPDTQYF

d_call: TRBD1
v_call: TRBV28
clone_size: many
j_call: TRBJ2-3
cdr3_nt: TGTGCCAGCAGTTTAGGACAGGGAGGACTCACAGATACGCAGTATTTT
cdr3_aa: CASSLGQGGLTDTQYF

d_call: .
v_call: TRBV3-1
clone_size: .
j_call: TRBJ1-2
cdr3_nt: TGTGCCAGCAGCCTCGGGGGAGGCAGCGACTATGGCTACACCTTC
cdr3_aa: CASSLGGGSDYGYTF

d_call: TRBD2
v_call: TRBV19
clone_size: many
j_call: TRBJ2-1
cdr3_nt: TGTGCCAGTAGTGCGGTCACCGGGAGGAGCTCCTACAATGAGCAGTTCTTC
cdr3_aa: CASSAVTGRSSYNEQFF

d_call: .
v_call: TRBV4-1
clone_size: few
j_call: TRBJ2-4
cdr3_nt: TGCGCCAGCAGCCAAGTTTTCACAAACATTCAGTACTTC
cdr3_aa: CASSQVFTNIQYF

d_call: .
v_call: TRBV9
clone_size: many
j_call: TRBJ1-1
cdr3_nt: TGTGCCAGCAGCGTTTTTAAGGACGCACCACCGAACACTGAAGCTTTCTTT
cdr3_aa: CASSVFKDAPPNTEAFF

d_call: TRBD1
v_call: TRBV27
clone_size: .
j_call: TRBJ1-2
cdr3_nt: TGTGCCAGCAGTTTAGGAGGGGGCTTCGTACGCGGTGGCTACACCTTC
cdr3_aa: CASSLGGGFVRGGYTF

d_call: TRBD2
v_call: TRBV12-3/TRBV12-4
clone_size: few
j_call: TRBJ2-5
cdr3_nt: TGTGCCAGCAGTTTACGCGGGAGCTACGAAGAGACCAAGTACTTC
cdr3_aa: CASSLRGSYEETKYF

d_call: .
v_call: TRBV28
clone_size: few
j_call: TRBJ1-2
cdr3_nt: TGTGCCAGTCGTGGAGTGACAGTCAATTCCTATGGCTACACCTTC
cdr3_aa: CASRGVTVNSYGYTF

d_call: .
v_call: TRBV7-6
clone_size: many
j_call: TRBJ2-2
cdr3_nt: TGTGCCAGCAGCTTAGAGCTCGATTCGGCCGGGGAGCTGTTTTTT
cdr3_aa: CASSLELDSAGELFF

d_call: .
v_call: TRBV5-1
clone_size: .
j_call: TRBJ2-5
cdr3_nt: TGCGCCAGCAGCTTGGCAGGTATTAGCGGCCAAGAGACCCAGTACTTC
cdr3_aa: CASSLAGISGQETQYF

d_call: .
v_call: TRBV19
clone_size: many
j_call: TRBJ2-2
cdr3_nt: TGTGCCAGTAGTATGTTGGGATCCGGGGAGCTGTTTTTT
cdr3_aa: CASSMLGSGELFF

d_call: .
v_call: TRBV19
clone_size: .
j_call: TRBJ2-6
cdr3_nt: TGTGCCAGTAGTATAACTAGGTCTGGGGCCAACGTCCTGACTTTC
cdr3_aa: CASSITRSGANVLTF

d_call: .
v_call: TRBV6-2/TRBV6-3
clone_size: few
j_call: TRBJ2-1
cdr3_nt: TGTGCCAGCATTTACTCCGCTGGAGCCACTCGAAATGAGCAGTTCTTC
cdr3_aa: CASIYSAGATRNEQFF

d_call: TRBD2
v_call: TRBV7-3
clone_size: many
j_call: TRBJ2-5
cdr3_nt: TGTGCCAGCAGCTTAACGGGAGGGTTTGGTGAGACCCAGTACTTC
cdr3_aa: CASSLTGGFGETQYF

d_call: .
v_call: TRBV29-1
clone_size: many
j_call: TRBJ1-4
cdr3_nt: TGCAGCGTTGAGGGCGATGAAAAACTGTTTTTT
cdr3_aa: CSVEGDEKLFF

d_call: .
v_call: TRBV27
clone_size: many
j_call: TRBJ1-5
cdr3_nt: TGTGCCAGCGGACGATCGGGGGCGTTTCAGCCCCAGCATTTT
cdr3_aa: CASGRSGAFQPQHF

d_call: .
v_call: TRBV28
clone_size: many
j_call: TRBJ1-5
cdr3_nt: TGTGCCAGCAGTTCAATCCTCACAGGGCGCAATCAGCCCCAGCATTTT
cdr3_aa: CASSSILTGRNQPQHF

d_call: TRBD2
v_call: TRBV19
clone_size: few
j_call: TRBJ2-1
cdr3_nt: TGTGCCAGTCGACTAGCGGGAGTCCATGAGCAGTTCTTC
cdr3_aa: CASRLAGVHEQFF

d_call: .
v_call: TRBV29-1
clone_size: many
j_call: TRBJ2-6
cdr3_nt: TGCAGCGCCTACACGTACTCTGGGGCCAACGTCCTGACTTTC
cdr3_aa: CSAYTYSGANVLTF

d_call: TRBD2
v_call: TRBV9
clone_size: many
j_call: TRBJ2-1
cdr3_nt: TGTGCCAGCAGCGAAGGGGGGCTAGCGGGAGATAGATCCTACAATGAGCAGTTCTTC
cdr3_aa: CASSEGGLAGDRSYNEQFF

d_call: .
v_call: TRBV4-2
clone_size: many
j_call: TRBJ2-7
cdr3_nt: TGTGCCAGCAGCCAAGGAGGTAGCTACGAGCAGTACTTC
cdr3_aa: CASSQGGSYEQYF

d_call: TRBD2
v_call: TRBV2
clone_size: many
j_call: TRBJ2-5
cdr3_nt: TGTGCCAGCAGTGATCTAGCGGGGGCCGCAAGAGAGACCCAGTACTTC
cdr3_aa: CASSDLAGAARETQYF

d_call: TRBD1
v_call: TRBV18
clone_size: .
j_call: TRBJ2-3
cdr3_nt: TGTGCCAGCTCACTTCAGGGGGCGCTCGCAGATACGCAGTATTTT
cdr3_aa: CASSLQGALADTQYF

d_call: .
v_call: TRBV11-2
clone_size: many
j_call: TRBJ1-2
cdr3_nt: TGTGCCAGCAGCTTAGAAAGGACGGATTATTATGGCTACACCTTC
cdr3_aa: CASSLERTDYYGYTF

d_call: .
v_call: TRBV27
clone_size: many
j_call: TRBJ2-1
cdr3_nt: TGTGCCAGCAGTCTCTCCGGGACGCTCAATGAGCAGTTCTTC
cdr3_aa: CASSLSGTLNEQFF

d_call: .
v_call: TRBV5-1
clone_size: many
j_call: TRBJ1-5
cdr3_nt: TGCGCCAGCAGCGTGGACGGAAATCAGCCCCAGCATTTT
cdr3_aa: CASSVDGNQPQHF

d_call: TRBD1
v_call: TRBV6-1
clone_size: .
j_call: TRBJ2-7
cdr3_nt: TGTGCCAGCAGTTTAGGACAGGACTACGAGCAGTACTTC
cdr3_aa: CASSLGQDYEQYF

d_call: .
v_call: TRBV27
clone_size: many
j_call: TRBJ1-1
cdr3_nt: TGTGCCAGCACCTCCACCGGGACGGGGATTGGGGCTTTCTTT
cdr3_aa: CASTSTGTGIGAFF

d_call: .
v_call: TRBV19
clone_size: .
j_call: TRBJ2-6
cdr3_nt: .
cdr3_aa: CASNRDVGSGANVLNF

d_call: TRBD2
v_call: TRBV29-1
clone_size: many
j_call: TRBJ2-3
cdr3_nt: TGCAGCGTTGCCGGGACTAGCGGGAGTCCGGGTGATACGCAGTATTTT
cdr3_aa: CSVAGTSGSPGDTQYF

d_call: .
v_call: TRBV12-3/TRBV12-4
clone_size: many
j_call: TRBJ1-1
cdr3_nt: TGTGCCAGCAAGAGGCAACCGAACACTGAAGCTTTCTTT
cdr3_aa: CASKRQPNTEAFF

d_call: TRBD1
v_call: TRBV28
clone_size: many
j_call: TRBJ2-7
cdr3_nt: TGTGCCAGCGGTTCGACAGGGGTCGGAGAGCAGTACTTC
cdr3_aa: CASGSTGVGEQYF